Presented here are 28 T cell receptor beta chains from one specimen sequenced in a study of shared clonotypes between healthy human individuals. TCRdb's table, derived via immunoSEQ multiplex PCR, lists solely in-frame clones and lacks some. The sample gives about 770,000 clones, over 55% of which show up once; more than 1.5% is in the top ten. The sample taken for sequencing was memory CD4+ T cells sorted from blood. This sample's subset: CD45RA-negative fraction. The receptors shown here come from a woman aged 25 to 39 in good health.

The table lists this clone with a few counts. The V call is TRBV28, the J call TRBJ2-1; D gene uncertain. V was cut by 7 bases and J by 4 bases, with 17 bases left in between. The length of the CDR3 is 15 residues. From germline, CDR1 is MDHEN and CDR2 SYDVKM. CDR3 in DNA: TGTGCCAGCACGCGAAACACCCTCCAGTACAATGAGCAGTTCTTC. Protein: CASTRNTLQYNEQFF.

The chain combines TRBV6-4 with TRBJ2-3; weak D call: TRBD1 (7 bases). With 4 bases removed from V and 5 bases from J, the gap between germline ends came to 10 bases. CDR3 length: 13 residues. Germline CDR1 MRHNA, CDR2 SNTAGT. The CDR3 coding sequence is TGTGCCAGCAGTGCGGGGGACAGAGATACGCAGTATTTT. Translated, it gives CASSAGDRDTQYF.

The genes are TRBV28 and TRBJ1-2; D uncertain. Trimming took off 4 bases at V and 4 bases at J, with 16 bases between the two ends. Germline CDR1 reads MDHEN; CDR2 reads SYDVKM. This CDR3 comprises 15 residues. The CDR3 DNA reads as TGTGCCAGCAGTTCCCTAGGTCGTGGGGTCTATGGCTACACCTTC. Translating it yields CASSSLGRGVYGYTF.

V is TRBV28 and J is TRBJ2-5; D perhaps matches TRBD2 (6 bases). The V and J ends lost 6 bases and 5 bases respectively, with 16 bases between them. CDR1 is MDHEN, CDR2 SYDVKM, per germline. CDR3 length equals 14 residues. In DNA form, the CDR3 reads TGTGCCAGCAGCCTCAGACGGGACTTCGAGACCCAGTACTTC. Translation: CASSLRRDFETQYF.

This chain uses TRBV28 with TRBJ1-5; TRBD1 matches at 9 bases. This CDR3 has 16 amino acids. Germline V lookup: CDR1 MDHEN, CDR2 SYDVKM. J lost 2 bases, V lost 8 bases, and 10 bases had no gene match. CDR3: CASADRGNDGNQPQHF. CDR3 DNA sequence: TGTGCCAGCGCTGACAGGGGGAACGATGGCAATCAGCCCCAGCATTTT.

CDR3 amino acids: CASIREGAPAREQYF. The DNA for the CDR3 is TGTGCCAGCATTAGAGAAGGGGCGCCGGCTCGCGAGCAGTACTTC. V usage is TRBV2 and J usage is TRBJ2-7; the D gene is possibly TRBD1 (5 bases). The CDR3 consists of 15 residues. Germline V lookup: CDR1 SNHLY, CDR2 FYNNEI. The V end was cut by 7 bases, the J end by 6 bases, with 22 bases between.

The CDR3 DNA is TGTGCCAGCAGCTTACAGGGGTCTACCGGGGAGCTGTTTTTT. Amino acids: CASSLQGSTGELFF. The V and J genes are TRBV7-2 and TRBJ2-2, with a possible D match to TRBD1 (6 bases). The germline V gene encodes CDR1 SGHTA and CDR2 FQGNSA. V shed 2 bases and J shed 5 bases, with 9 bases lying between them. The CDR3 is 14 residues long. The full variable domain, completed using reference TRBV7-2 and TRBJ2-2, is GAGVSQSPSNKVTEKGKDVELRCDPISGHTALYWYRQSLGQGLEFLIYFQGNSAPDKSGLPSDRFSAERTGGSVSTLTIQRTQQEDSAVYLCASSLQGSTGELFFGEGSRLTVL.

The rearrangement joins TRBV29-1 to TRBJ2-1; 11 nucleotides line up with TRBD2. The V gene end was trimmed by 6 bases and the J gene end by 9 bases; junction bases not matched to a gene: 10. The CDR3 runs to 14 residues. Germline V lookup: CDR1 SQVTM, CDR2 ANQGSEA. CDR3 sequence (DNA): TGCAGCGTCGGACCGGGACTAGCGGTCGGTGAGCAGTTCTTC. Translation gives CSVGPGLAVGEQFF.

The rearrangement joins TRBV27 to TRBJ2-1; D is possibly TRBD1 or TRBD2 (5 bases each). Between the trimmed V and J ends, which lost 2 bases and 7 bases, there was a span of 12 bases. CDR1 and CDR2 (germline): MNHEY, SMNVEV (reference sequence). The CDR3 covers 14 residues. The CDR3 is CASSLDQGVNEQFF. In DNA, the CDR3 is TGTGCCAGCAGTTTAGACCAGGGAGTGAATGAGCAGTTCTTC.

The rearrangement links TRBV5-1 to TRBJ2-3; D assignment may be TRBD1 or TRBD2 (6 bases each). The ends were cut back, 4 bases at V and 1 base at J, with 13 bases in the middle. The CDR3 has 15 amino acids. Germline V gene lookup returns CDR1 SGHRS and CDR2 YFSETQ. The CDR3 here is CASSRLGGRTDTQYF. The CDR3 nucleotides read TGCGCCAGCAGCCGGCTGGGGGGCCGCACAGATACGCAGTATTTT.

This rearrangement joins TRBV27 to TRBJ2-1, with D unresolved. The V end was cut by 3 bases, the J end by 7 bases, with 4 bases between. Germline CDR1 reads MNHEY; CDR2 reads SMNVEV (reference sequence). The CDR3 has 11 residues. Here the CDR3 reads CASSFWNEQFF. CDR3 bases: TGTGCCAGCAGTTTTTGGAATGAGCAGTTCTTC.

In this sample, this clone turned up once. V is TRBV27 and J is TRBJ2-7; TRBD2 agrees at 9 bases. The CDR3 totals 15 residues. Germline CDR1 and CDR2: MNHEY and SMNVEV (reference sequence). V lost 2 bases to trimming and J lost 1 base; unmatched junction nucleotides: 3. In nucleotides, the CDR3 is TGTGCCAGCAGTTTAAGGCGGGAGGGGTCCTACGAGCAGTACTTC. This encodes CASSLRREGSYEQYF.

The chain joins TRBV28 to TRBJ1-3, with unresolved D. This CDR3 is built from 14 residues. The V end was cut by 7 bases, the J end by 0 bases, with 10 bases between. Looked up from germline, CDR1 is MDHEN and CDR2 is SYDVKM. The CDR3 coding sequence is TGTGCCAGCACTGAGTCAAACTCTGGAAACACCATATATTTT. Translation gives CASTESNSGNTIYF.

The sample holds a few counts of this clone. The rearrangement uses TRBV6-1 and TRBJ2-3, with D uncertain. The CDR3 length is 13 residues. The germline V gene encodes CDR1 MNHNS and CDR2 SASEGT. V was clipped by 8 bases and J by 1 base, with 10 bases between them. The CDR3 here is CASEPPGTDTQYF. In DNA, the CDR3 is TGTGCCAGCGAACCCCCGGGCACAGATACGCAGTATTTT.

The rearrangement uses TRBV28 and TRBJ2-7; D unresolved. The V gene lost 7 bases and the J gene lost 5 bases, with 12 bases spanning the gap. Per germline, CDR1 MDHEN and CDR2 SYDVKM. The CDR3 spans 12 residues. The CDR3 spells CASNSDSDEQYF. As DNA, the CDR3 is TGTGCCAGCAATAGTGATTCCGACGAGCAGTACTTC.

The CDR3 nucleotides read TGTGCCAGCTCACGACGGGCAACCTACAATGAGCAGTTCTTC. Translating gives CASSRRATYNEQFF. The chain links TRBV18 to TRBJ2-1; D not resolved. The V gene's germline CDR1 is KGHSH and CDR2 LQKENI. Trimming pared 4 bases from V and 2 bases from J, leaving 9 bases between. The CDR3 totals 14 residues.

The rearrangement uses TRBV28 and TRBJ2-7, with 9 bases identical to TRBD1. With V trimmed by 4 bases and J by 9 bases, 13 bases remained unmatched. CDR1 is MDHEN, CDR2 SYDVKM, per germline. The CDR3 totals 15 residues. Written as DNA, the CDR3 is TGTGCCAGCAGTTCCGGGACCAGGGGACAGGGCGCGCAGTACTTC. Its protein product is CASSSGTRGQGAQYF. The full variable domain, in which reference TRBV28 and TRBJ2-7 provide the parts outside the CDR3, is DVKVTQSSRYLVKRTGEKVFLECVQDMDHENMFWYRQDPGLGLRLIYFSYDVKMKEKGDIPEGYSVSREKKERFSLILESASTNQTSMYLCASSSGTRGQGAQYFGPGTRLTVT.

CDR3: CASSYMEGYAFF. CDR3 DNA: TGTGCCAGCAGTTACATGGAGGGGTACGCTTTCTTT. J is TRBJ1-1 and V is TRBV6-5; D might be TRBD1 (5 bases). The length of the CDR3 is 12 residues. CDR1 and CDR2 (germline): MNHEY, SVGAGI. Trimming left V 2 bases short and J 11 bases short, with 12 bases between.

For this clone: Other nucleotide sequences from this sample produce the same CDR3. The CDR3 region has the DNA TGTGCCAGCAGCCCCACAGTGAACACTGAAGCTTTCTTT. It codes for CASSPTVNTEAFF. The V call is TRBV14, the J call TRBJ1-1; D is ambiguous. Deletions cut 4 bases from V and 0 bases from J, with 6 bases between. The CDR3 runs 13 residues. Looked up from germline, CDR1 is SGHDN and CDR2 is FVKESK.

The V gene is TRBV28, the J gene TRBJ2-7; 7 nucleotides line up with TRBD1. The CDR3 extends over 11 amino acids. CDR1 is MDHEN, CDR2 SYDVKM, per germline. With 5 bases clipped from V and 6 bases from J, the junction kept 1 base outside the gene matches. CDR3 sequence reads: CASSRTGEQYF. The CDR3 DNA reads TGTGCCAGCAGTAGGACAGGCGAGCAGTACTTC.

The CDR3: CASSPGGAVSYEQYF. The DNA of the CDR3 is TGTGCCAGCTCCCCGGGGGGGGCCGTCTCCTACGAGCAGTACTTC. The rearrangement uses TRBV18 and TRBJ2-7; the match to TRBD2 covers 8 bases. V was clipped by 6 bases and J by 0 bases; unmatched bases: 7. The CDR3 sequence is 15 residues long. The V gene's germline CDR1 is KGHSH and CDR2 LQKENI.

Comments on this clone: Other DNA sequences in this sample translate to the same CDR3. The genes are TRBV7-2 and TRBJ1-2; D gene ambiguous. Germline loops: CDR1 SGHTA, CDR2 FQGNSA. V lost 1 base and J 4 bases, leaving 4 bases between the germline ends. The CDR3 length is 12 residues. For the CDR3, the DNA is TGTGCCAGCAGCTTAGGATTCTATGGCTACACCTTC. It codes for CASSLGFYGYTF.

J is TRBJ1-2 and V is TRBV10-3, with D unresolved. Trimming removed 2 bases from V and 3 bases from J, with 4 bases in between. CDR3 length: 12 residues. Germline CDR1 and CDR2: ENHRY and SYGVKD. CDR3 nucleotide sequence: TGTGCCATCAGTGAGGGGCACTATGGCTACACCTTC. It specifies CAISEGHYGYTF.

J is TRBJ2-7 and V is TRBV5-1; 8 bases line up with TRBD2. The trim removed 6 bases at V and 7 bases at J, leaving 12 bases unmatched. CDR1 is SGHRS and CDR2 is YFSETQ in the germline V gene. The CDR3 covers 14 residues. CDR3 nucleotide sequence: TGCGCCAGCATGGAGCGGGAGTTGGGGGCAGAGCAGTACTTC. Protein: CASMERELGAEQYF.

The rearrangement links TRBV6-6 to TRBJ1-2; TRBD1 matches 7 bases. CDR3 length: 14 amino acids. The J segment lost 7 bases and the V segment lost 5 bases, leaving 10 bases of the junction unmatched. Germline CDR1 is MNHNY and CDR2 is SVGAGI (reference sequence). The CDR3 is CASSNRQGQAGYTF. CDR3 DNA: TGTGCCAGCAGTAACCGACAAGGACAGGCTGGCTACACCTTC.

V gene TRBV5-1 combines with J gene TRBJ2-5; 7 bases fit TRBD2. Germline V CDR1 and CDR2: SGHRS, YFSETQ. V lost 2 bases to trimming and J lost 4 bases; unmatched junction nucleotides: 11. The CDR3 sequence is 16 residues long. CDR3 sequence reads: CASSFLRGGYRETQYF. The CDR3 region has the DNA TGCGCCAGCAGCTTCTTAAGGGGAGGGTACAGAGAGACCCAGTACTTC.

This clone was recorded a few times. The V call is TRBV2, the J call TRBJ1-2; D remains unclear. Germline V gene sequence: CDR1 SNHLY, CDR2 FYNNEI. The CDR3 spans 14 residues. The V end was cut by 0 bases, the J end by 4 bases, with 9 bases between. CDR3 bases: TGTGCCAGCAGTGAAGCCACGGACCTCTATGGCTACACCTTC. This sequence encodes CASSEATDLYGYTF. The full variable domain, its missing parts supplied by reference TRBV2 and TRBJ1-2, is EPEVTQTPSHQVTQMGQEVILRCVPISNHLYFYWYRQILGQKVEFLVSFYNNEISEKSEIFDDQFSVERPDGSNFTLKIRSTKLEDSAMYFCASSEATDLYGYTFGSGTRLTVV.

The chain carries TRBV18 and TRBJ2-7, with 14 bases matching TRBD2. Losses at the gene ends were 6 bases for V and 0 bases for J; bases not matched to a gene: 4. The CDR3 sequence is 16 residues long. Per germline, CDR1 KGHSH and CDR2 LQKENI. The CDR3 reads CASSWTSGRSSYEQYF. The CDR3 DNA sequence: TGTGCCAGCTCTTGGACTAGCGGGAGGAGCTCCTACGAGCAGTACTTC.